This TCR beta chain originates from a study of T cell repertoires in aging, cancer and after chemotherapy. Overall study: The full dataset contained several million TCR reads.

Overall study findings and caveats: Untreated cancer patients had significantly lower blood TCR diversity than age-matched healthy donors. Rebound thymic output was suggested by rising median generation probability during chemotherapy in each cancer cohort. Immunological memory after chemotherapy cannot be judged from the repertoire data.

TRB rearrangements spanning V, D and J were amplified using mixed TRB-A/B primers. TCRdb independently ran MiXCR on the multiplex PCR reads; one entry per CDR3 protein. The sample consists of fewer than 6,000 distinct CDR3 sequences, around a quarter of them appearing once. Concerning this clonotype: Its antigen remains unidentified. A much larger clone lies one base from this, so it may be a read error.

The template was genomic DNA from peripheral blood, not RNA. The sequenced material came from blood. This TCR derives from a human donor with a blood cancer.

CDR3 amino acids: CASSARGWSSYEQCF. CDR3 DNA: TGTGCCAGCAGTGCCAGGGGCTGGAGCTCCTACGAGCAGTGCTTC. The chain joins TRBV6-5 to TRBJ2-7; TRBD1 might be the D (6 bases). The CDR3 is made up of 15 amino acids. Germline V lookup: CDR1 MNHEY, CDR2 SVGAGI.